This TCR beta chain was identified during a study of OX40 agonist ivuxolimab in advanced cancers. TCRdb keeps only in-frame clones here, not all; method: immunoSEQ multiplex PCR. The table lists around 50,000 clones, roughly 88% of them singletons. The length of the CDR3 is 13 residues. Trimming took off 10 bases at V and 5 bases at J, with 14 bases between the two ends. Per the germline V gene, CDR1 is LNHDA and CDR2 is SQIVND (reference sequence). This TCR was sampled from an adult with an advanced solid tumor such as melanoma, head and neck, liver or kidney cancer. The chain joins TRBV19 to TRBJ1-4; D is undetermined. The source material was CD4+ or CD8+ T cells sorted from blood, sampled in a trial of the OX40 agonist ivuxolimab. CDR3 loop: CATQRRENEKLFF. The CDR3 nucleotides are TGTGCCACTCAGCGGCGGGAAAATGAAAAACTGTTTTTT. Combining the CDR3 with reference TRBV19 and TRBJ1-4 gives the whole variable domain DGGITQSPKYLFRKEGQNVTLSCEQNLNHDAMYWYRQDPGQGLRLIYYSQIVNDFQKGDIAEGYSVSREKKESFPLTVTSAQKNPTAFYLCATQRRENEKLFFGSGTQLSVL.